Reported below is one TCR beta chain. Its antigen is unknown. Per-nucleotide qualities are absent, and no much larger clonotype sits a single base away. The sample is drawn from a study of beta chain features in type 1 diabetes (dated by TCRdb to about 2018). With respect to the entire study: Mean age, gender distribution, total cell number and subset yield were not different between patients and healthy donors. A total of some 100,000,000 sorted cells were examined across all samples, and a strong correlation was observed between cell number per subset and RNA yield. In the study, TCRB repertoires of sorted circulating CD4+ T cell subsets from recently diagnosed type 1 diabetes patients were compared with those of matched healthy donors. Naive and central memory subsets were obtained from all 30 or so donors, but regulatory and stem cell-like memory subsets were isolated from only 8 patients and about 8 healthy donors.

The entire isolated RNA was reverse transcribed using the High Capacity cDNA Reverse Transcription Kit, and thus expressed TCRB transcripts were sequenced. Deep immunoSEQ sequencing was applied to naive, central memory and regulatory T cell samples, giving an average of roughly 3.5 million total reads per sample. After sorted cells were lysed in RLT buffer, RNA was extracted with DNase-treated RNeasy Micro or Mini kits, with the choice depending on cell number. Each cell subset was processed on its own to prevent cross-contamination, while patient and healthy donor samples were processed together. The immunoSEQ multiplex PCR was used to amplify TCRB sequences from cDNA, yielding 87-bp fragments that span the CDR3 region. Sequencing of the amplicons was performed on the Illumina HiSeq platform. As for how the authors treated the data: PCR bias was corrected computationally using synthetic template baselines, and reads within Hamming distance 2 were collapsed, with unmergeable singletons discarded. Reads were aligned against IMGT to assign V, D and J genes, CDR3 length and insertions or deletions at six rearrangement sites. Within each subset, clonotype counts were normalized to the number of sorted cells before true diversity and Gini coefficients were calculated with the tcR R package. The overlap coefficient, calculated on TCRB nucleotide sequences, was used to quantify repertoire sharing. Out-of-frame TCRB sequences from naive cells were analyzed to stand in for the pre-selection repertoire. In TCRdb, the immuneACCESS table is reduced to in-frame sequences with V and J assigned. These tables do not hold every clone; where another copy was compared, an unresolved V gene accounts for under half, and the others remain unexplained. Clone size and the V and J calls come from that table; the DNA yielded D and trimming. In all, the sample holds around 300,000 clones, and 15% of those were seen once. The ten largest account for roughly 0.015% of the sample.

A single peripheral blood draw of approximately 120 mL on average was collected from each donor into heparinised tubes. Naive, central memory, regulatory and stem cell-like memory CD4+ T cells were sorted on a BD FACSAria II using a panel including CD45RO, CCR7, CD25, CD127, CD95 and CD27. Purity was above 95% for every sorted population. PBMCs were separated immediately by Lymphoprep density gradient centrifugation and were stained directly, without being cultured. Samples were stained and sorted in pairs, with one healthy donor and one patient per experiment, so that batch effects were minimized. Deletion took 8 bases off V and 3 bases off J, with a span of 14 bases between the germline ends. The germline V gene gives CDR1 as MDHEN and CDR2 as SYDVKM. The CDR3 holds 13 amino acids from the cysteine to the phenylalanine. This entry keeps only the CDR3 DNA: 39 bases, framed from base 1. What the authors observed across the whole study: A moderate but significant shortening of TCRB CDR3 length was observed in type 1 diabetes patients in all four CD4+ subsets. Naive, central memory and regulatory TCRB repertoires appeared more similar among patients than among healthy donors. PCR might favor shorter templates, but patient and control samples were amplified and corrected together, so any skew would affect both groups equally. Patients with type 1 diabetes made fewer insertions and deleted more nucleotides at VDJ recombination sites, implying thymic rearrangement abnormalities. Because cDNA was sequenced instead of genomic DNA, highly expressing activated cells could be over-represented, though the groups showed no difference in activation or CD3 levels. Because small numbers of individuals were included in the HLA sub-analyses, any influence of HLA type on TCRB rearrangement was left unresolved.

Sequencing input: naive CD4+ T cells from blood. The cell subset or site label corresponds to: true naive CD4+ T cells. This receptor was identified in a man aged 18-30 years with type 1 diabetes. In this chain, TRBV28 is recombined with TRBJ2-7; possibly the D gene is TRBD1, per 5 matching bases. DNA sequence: TGTGCCAGCTTCCAGACAGAGAACTACGAGCAGTACTTC. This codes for CASFQTENYEQYF.